The 9 T cell receptor beta chains below all came from one sample that was sequenced in a study of blood T cell repertoires in COVID-19. The method was immunoSEQ multiplex PCR; TCRdb's version includes in-frame clones alone and lacks a portion of them. The repertoire consists of some 300,000 clones, with 70% to 90% occurring once and the leading ten covering 5.5% to 8%. The source material was peripheral blood. These receptors were taken from a woman aged 50 to 60 with COVID-19, enrolled during active disease.

Only a few counts were recorded for this clone. The rearrangement uses TRBV4-1 and TRBJ1-5; 7 positions match TRBD1. CDR1 is MGHRA and CDR2 is YSYEKL in the germline V gene. This CDR3 is built from 15 residues. J was trimmed by 3 bases and V by 0 bases; bases with no gene match: 2. The CDR3 here is CASSQDGTDNQPQHF. CDR3 coding DNA: TGCGCCAGCAGCCAAGATGGGACAGACAATCAGCCCCAGCATTTT.

The chain uses TRBV19 and TRBJ2-6; 8 bases map to TRBD1. Losses at the gene ends were 8 bases for V and 4 bases for J; bases not matched to a gene: 7. The germline V gene has CDR1 LNHDA and CDR2 SQIVND (reference sequence). The CDR3 has 15 amino acids. Here the CDR3 DNA reads TGTGCCAGTTCCCAGGGGGCGCCCGGGGCCAACGTCCTGACTTTC. Protein product: CASSQGAPGANVLTF.

The V gene is TRBV27, the J gene TRBJ1-1; D uncertain. Trimming removed 7 bases at V and 10 bases at J, with 19 bases between. This CDR3 is built from 13 residues. The germline gives CDR1 MNHEY, CDR2 SMNVEV (reference sequence). The CDR3 protein is CASTTLSGRGAFF. DNA of the CDR3: TGTGCCAGCACTACACTTTCAGGCCGGGGAGCTTTCTTT.

CDR3 protein: CASSMSRGSNQPQHF. In DNA, the CDR3 is TGTGCCAGTAGTATGAGCCGGGGTAGCAATCAGCCCCAGCATTTT. The V call is TRBV19, the J call TRBJ1-5; D remains ambiguous. The CDR3 has 15 residues. Trimming shortened V by 3 bases and J by 0 bases, and 9 bases separated the two germline ends. Germline loops: CDR1 LNHDA, CDR2 SQIVND (reference sequence).

This chain joins TRBV29-1 and TRBJ1-1; D perhaps matches TRBD1 (6 bases). V lost 1 base, J lost 4 bases, and 13 bases lay in between. This CDR3 has 14 residues. Germline V gene sequence: CDR1 SQVTM, CDR2 ANQGSEA. CDR3 DNA: TGCAGCGTTGAAGTAACAGGGTTGGGCACTGAAGCTTTCTTT. This translates into CSVEVTGLGTEAFF.

This chain joins TRBV15 and TRBJ2-5, with 10 bases lining up with TRBD2. CDR3 size: 13 residues. Germline V gene data show CDR1 as LNHNV and CDR2 as YYDKDF (reference sequence). V was clipped by 3 bases and J by 5 bases; unmatched bases: 0. The CDR3 is CATSRGLAETQYF. The CDR3 DNA reads as TGTGCCACCAGCAGGGGACTAGCGGAGACCCAGTACTTC.

This chain joins TRBV25-1 and TRBJ2-7, with D unresolved. V was trimmed by 3 bases and J by 2 bases, leaving 14 bases between them. Germline V lookup: CDR1 MGHDK, CDR2 SYGVNS. This CDR3 region has 15 residues. Here the CDR3 reads CASSDAGANPYEQYF. The CDR3 nucleotides read TGTGCCAGCAGTGATGCCGGAGCCAACCCCTACGAGCAGTACTTC.

V gene TRBV6-5 combines with J gene TRBJ1-1; TRBD1 is a possible D gene (6 bases). V lost 4 bases, J lost 0 bases, and 12 bases lay in between. Germline values: CDR1 MNHEY, CDR2 SVGAGI. This CDR3 is built from 15 residues. The CDR3 spells CASSWGTQMNTEAFF. In DNA form, the CDR3 reads TGTGCCAGCAGTTGGGGGACACAAATGAACACTGAAGCTTTCTTT.

This sequence joins TRBV27 and TRBJ2-3, with D hard to call. This CDR3 comprises 14 residues. Trimming cost V 0 bases and J 3 bases, with 7 bases left between them. Germline V gives CDR1 MNHEY, CDR2 SMNVEV (reference sequence). Here the CDR3 DNA reads TGTGCCAGCAGTTTATCAGAGTTGACAGATACGCAGTATTTT. Its protein product is CASSLSELTDTQYF.